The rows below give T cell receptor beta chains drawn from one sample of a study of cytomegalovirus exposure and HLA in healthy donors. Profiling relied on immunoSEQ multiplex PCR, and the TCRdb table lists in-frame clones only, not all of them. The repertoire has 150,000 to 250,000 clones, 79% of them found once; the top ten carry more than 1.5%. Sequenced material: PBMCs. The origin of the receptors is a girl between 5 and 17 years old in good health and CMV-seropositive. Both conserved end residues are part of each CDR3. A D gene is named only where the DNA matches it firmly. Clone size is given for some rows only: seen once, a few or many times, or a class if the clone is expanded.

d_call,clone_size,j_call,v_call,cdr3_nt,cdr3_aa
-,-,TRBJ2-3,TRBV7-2,TGTGCCAGCAGCTCGACTCCCACAGATACGCAGTATTTT,CASSSTPTDTQYF
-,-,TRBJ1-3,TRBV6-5,TGTGCCAGCAGTACTACATCAATTGGAAACACCATATATTTT,CASSTTSIGNTIYF
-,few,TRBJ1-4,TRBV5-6,TGTGCCAGCAGCTTGGCGGACACGGAAAAACTGTTTTTT,CASSLADTEKLFF
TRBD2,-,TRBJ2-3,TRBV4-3,TGCGCCAGCAGCCCGGGACTAGTGATTACAGATACGCAGTATTTT,CASSPGLVITDTQYF
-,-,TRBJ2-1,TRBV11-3,TGTGCCAGCAGCTCTACGATGGGGCCCTACAATGAGCAGTTCTTC,CASSSTMGPYNEQFF
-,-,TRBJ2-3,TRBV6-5,TGTGCCAGCAGTTACTACAGGGCGACAGATACGCAGTATTTT,CASSYYRATDTQYF
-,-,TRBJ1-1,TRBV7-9,TGTGCCAGCAGCTTAGTTACAGGAATGAACACTGAAGCTTTCTTT,CASSLVTGMNTEAFF
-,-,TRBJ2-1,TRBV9,TGTGCCAGCAGCGTGATAGGCTCCAGGGACAATGAGCAGTTCTTC,CASSVIGSRDNEQFF
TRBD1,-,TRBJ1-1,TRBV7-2,TGTGCCAGCAGCGGAGACAGGGGGAGAACTGAAGCTTTCTTT,CASSGDRGRTEAFF
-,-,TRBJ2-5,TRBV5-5,TGTGCCAGCAGCTTGGGGGGCTCTAATCAAGAGACCCAGTACTTC,CASSLGGSNQETQYF
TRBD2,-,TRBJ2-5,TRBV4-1,TGCGCCAGCAGCCACCCCGGACTAGCGGGGGGGCCTGGGGAGACCCAGTACTTC,CASSHPGLAGGPGETQYF
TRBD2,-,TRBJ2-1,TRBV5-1,TGCGCCAGCAGCCATAGCGGGGGTTACAATGAGCAGTTCTTC,CASSHSGGYNEQFF
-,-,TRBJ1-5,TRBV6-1,TGTGCCAGCAGAATAGCCCCTCCTCAGCCCCAGCATTTT,CASRIAPPQPQHF
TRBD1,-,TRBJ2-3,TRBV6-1,TGTGCCAGCAGCACAGGGGGCGGAGGCACAGATACGCAGTATTTT,CASSTGGGGTDTQYF
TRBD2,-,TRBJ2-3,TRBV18,TGTGCCAGCTCACCACCCTCGACTAGCTGGAGGAGCACAGATACGCAGTATTTT,CASSPPSTSWRSTDTQYF
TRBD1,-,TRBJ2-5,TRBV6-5,TGTGCCAGCAGTTGGGGACAGGGCTTTATGGAGACCCAGTACTTC,CASSWGQGFMETQYF
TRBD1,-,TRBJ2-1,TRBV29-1,TGCAGCGTTGAAGTTACTGCGGGACAGGGGGTTTACAATGAGCAGTTCTTC,CSVEVTAGQGVYNEQFF
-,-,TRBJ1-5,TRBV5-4,TGTGCCAGCAGCTTGAGCGGGGCGCAGCCCCAGCATTTT,CASSLSGAQPQHF
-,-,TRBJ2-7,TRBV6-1,TGTGCCAGCAGTGAGGGGATACAGGCTTACTACGAGCAGTACTTC,CASSEGIQAYYEQYF
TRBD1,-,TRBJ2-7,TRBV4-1,TGCGCCAGCAGCCAAGATGTGGGACAGGGAGGATATTGGCAGTACTTC,CASSQDVGQGGYWQYF
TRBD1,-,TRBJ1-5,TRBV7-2,TGTGCCAGCAGCTTAGCCTTGGACAGGGGACATCAGCCCCAGCATTTT,CASSLALDRGHQPQHF
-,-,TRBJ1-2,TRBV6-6,TGTGCCAGCAGTTATCGGACTCATCGGGACTATGGCTACACCTTC,CASSYRTHRDYGYTF
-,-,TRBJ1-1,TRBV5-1,TGCGCCAGCAGCTCACTACCGGAGGGCACTGAAGCTTTCTTT,CASSSLPEGTEAFF
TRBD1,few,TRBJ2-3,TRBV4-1,TGCGCCAGCAGCCAAGAAGTAGGCGGGACAGGGATCACAGATACGCAGTATTTT,CASSQEVGGTGITDTQYF
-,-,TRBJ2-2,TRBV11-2,TGTGCCAGCAGTCGATCGGGGACGAACACCGGGGAGCTGTTTTTT,CASSRSGTNTGELFF
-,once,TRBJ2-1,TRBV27,TGTGCCAGCAGTTTAGCGGGGGCCATGGGGCATGAGCAGTTCTTC,CASSLAGAMGHEQFF
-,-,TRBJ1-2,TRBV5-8,TGTGCCAGCAGCCGCGGAGGAGGAGGTGGCTACACCTTC,CASSRGGGGGYTF
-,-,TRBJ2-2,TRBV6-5,TGTGCCAGCAGTTACTCCGATACACCTCCCACCGGGGAGCTGTTTTTT,CASSYSDTPPTGELFF
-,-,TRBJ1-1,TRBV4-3,TGCGCCAGCAGCCAAGAGGTAAGGGGCGGCACTGAAGCTTTCTTT,CASSQEVRGGTEAFF
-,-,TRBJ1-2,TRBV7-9,TGTGCCAGCAGCTTAAGCCCCGTTGAGCAGCGGATAGCTAACTATGGCTACACCTTC,CASSLSPVEQRIANYGYTF
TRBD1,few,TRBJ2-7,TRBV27,TGTGCCAGCAGCTACAGGGGTCCAGGCTACGAGCAGTACTTC,CASSYRGPGYEQYF
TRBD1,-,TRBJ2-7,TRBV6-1,TGTGCCAGCAGTCCCCGGGACAGTTCCTACGAGCAGTACTTC,CASSPRDSSYEQYF
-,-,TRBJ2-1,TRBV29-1,TGCAGCGAGCATGAGCAGTTCTTC,CSEHEQFF
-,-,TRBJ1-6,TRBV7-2,TGTGCCAGCAGCTTAGTGTGGAGTAACTCACCCCTCCACTTT,CASSLVWSNSPLHF
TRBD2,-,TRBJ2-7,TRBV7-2,TGTGCCAGCAGCTTACCTAGCGGGGGCTGGGGCGAGCAGTACTTC,CASSLPSGGWGEQYF
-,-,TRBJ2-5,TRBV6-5,TGTGCCAGCAGTTACTCGAGTGGGACCCAGTACTTC,CASSYSSGTQYF
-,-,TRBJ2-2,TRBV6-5,TGTGCCAGCCGGTACAGCGTCGGGGGTGGGGAGCTGTTTTTT,CASRYSVGGGELFF
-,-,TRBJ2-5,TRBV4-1,TGCGCCAGCAGCCAGTATCCGAGTGAGACCCAGTACTTC,CASSQYPSETQYF
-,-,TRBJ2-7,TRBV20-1,TGCAGTGCGAAGGAGGAGTACGAGCAGTACTTC,CSAKEEYEQYF
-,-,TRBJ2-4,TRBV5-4,TGTGCCAGCAGCCCTGCAGGGGCCAAAAACATTCAGTACTTC,CASSPAGAKNIQYF
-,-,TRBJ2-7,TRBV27,TGTGCCAGCAGTCTGGACAGTGGGACCTACGAGCAGTACTTC,CASSLDSGTYEQYF
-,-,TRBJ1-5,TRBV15,TGTGCCACCGCCCTAGAGGTAGGATTCCAGCCCCAGCATTTT,CATALEVGFQPQHF
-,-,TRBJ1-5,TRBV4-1,TGCGCCAGCAGCCAAGAAGGGAAGCGGGGAAATCAGCCCCAGCATTTT,CASSQEGKRGNQPQHF
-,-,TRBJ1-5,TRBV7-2,TGTGCCAGCAGCTTAAGGGAGGGCAATCAGCCCCAGCATTTT,CASSLREGNQPQHF
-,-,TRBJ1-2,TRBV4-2,TGTGCCAGCAGCCAACAGGGCCAGGGCGGCTATGGCTACACCTTC,CASSQQGQGGYGYTF
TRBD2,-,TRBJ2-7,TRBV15,TGTGCCACCAGCAGAGATCTAGTTACTAGCGGGGGGGCTGCCGAGCAGTACTTC,CATSRDLVTSGGAAEQYF